Listed here are 8 T cell receptor beta chains from one sample, sequenced in a study of T-cell memory formation after mild COVID-19. TCRdb re-called the 5' RACE reads through MiXCR, storing one row per CDR3 protein. The top ten hold 9% to 15% of the sample, which has roughly 450,000 distinct CDR3 sequences, 18% seen once. Sequenced: PBMCs or a T cell subset sorted from them (not recorded which). The receptors were sampled from an adult woman who had mild COVID-19 (a few samples of this study predate the infection). Cell type and time point are not known.

There are a few counts of this clonotype. In DNA, the CDR3 is TGTGCCAGCAGTTACACCCAGGGGGCAGAATATGGCTACACCTTC. Protein: CASSYTQGAEYGYTF. The chain has TRBV6-5 and TRBJ1-2; 8 bases fit TRBD1. CDR1 is MNHEY and CDR2 is SVGAGI in the germline V gene. J lost 5 bases, V lost 2 bases, and 7 bases had no gene match. CDR3 length: 15 residues.

This clonotype turned up a few times. The chain joins TRBV19 to TRBJ1-4; D gene unclear. The CDR3 runs 14 residues. V lost 7 bases and J lost 6, with 15 bases in between. CDR1 and CDR2 from the germline V gene are LNHDA and SQIVND (reference sequence). In nucleotides, the CDR3 is TGTGCCAGTATTCCCGGGCCCGAACATGAAAAACTGTTTTTT. This sequence encodes CASIPGPEHEKLFF. Together with reference TRBV19 and TRBJ1-4, the CDR3 gives the full variable domain: DGGITQSPKYLFRKEGQNVTLSCEQNLNHDAMYWYRQDPGQGLRLIYYSQIVNDFQKGDIAEGYSVSREKKESFPLTVTSAQKNPTAFYLCASIPGPEHEKLFFGSGTQLSVL.

The rearrangement uses TRBV3-1 and TRBJ2-7, with a possible D match to TRBD2 (5 bases). Trimming stripped 4 bases from V and 5 bases from J, with 18 bases between. Germline V CDR1 and CDR2: LGHDT, YNNKEL (reference sequence). The CDR3 covers 15 residues. CDR3 region: CASSLQGGLIDEQYF. The CDR3 DNA sequence: TGTGCCAGCAGCCTCCAAGGCGGGTTGATCGACGAGCAGTACTTC.

The chain recombines TRBV5-1 with TRBJ2-7, with 7 bases aligning to TRBD2. J gave up 5 bases and V 1 base, and 6 bases lay outside the gene matches. The V gene's germline CDR1 is SGHRS and CDR2 YFSETQ. The CDR3 length is 14 residues. CDR3 sequence: CASSLQSGEDEQYF. The CDR3 nucleotides read TGCGCCAGCAGCTTGCAAAGCGGGGAGGACGAGCAGTACTTC.

The V call is TRBV6-5, the J call TRBJ1-6, with TRBD1 as a possible D gene (5 bases). Trimming pared 2 bases from V and 3 bases from J, leaving 8 bases between. The CDR3 spans 15 residues. Germline V gene lookup returns CDR1 MNHEY and CDR2 SVGAGI. The CDR3 DNA is TGTGCCAGCAGTTACGGCGGGGGCTATAATTCACCCCTCCACTTT. It encodes CASSYGGGYNSPLHF.

The V and J genes are TRBV4-3 and TRBJ1-2; D gene unclear. The ends were cut back, 0 bases at V and 6 bases at J, with 14 bases in the middle. Germline CDR1 LGHNA, CDR2 YSLEER. There are 15 residues in the CDR3. The CDR3 DNA follows: TGCGCCAGCAGCCAAGATTTCAGAGTAGGTGATGGCTACACCTTC. Translated, it gives CASSQDFRVGDGYTF.

This clonotype was detected only a few times. This chain links TRBV20-1 with TRBJ2-6; maybe TRBD1 (6 bases). The CDR3 runs to 15 residues. Trimming took 6 bases from V and 2 from J, leaving 14 bases between them. Germline CDR1 reads DFQATT; CDR2 reads SNEGSKA (reference sequence). DNA of the CDR3: TGCAGTGCGACGGGCAGGGGCGCTGGGGCCAACGTCCTGACTTTC. This sequence encodes CSATGRGAGANVLTF.

The chain uses TRBV5-8 and TRBJ2-3; 11 bases fit TRBD1. Trimming removed 4 bases from V and 0 bases from J; junction bases left unmatched: 10. The CDR3 runs to 18 residues. Germline V gene lookup returns CDR1 SGHTS and CDR2 YDEGEE. The CDR3 spells CASSGAPGQGESTDTQYF. The CDR3 DNA is TGTGCCAGCAGCGGCGCGCCGGGACAGGGGGAGAGCACAGATACGCAGTATTTT.